These 13 T cell receptor beta chains were all obtained from the same sample, sequenced in a study of control samples from healthy donors and cancer patients. The table came from immunoSEQ multiplex PCR; TCRdb's copy has only in-frame clones and leaves some out. The sample lists roughly 180,000 clones; 91% were seen once. Sequencing was performed on blood. Receptors were obtained from a woman aged 40 to 50 in good health.

The chain carries TRBV2 and TRBJ1-6; D uncertain. V was shortened by 4 bases and J by 5 bases, with 3 bases between the two germline ends. Germline CDR1 and CDR2: SNHLY and FYNNEI. CDR3 size: 12 residues. The CDR3 loop reads CASSGNNSPLHF. The CDR3 DNA is TGTGCCAGCAGTGGTAATAATTCACCCCTCCACTTT.

The V and J genes are TRBV3-1 (or the pseudogene TRBV3-2) and TRBJ2-1, with no clear D. The germline V gene encodes CDR1 LGHDT and CDR2 YNNKEL (reference sequence). Trimming shortened V by 4 bases and J by 3 bases, and 10 bases separated the two germline ends. The CDR3 contains 14 residues. The CDR3 sequence: CASSPGGSYNEQFF. DNA of the CDR3: TGTGCCAGCAGCCCAGGTGGCAGCTACAATGAGCAGTTCTTC.

The rearrangement links TRBV10-3 to TRBJ2-4, with D hard to call. Trimming cost V 0 bases and J 0 bases, with 18 bases left between them. This CDR3 is built from 19 residues. The germline V gene has CDR1 ENHRY and CDR2 SYGVKD. The CDR3 DNA follows: TGTGCCATCAGTGAGTCGGACGTACGCGATTCAATAGCCAAAAACATTCAGTACTTC. It is translated as CAISESDVRDSIAKNIQYF.

V usage is TRBV20-1 and J usage is TRBJ2-1; D gene uncertain. Germline V gene lookup returns CDR1 DFQATT and CDR2 SNEGSKA (reference sequence). CDR3 length: 11 residues. V lost 4 bases to trimming and J lost 4 bases, with 5 bases between them. The CDR3 is CSAKVYNEQFF. CDR3 bases: TGCAGTGCTAAAGTTTACAATGAGCAGTTCTTC.

This clone was detected once. The rearrangement links TRBV7-9 to TRBJ2-2; D is possibly TRBD1 (5 bases). The V end was cut by 8 bases, the J end by 5 bases, with 15 bases between. Germline loops: CDR1 SEHNR, CDR2 FQNEAQ (reference sequence). This CDR3 contains 14 residues. CDR3 in DNA: TGTGCCAGCGTTGAAGGCAGGGTGACCGGGGAGCTGTTTTTT. This sequence encodes CASVEGRVTGELFF.

The gene calls are TRBV11-2 and TRBJ1-1; D not resolved. The CDR3 loop spans 12 amino acids. V lost 5 bases and J lost 6, with 10 bases in between. Looked up from germline, CDR1 is SGHAT and CDR2 is FQNNGV. The CDR3 protein is CASSPQSPEAFF. The CDR3 DNA reads TGTGCCAGCAGCCCCCAAAGCCCTGAAGCTTTCTTT.

The chain uses TRBV20-1 and TRBJ2-3; no clear D gene. Trimming shortened V by 3 bases and J by 2 bases, and 9 bases separated the two germline ends. CDR1 and CDR2 (germline): DFQATT, SNEGSKA (reference sequence). The CDR3 is made up of 13 amino acids. In DNA, the CDR3 is TGCAGTGCTAGTAGGCAGAACACAGATACGCAGTATTTT. This translates into CSASRQNTDTQYF.

The chain joins TRBV28 to TRBJ1-2; D gene unclear. The CDR3 is made up of 12 amino acids. Germline V gene lookup returns CDR1 MDHEN and CDR2 SYDVKM. Deletions cut 5 bases from V and 4 bases from J, with 8 bases between. The CDR3 region has the DNA TGTGCCAGCAGTCTTGCTCCCTATGGCTACACCTTC. Its translation is CASSLAPYGYTF.

This clone has a single count. V usage is TRBV5-1 and J usage is TRBJ1-5; D remains unclear. This CDR3 spans 14 amino acids. With 5 bases removed from V and 5 bases from J, the gap between germline ends came to 14 bases. Germline values: CDR1 SGHRS, CDR2 YFSETQ. The CDR3 is CASSGGDQYQPQHF. The DNA of the CDR3 is TGCGCCAGCAGTGGTGGTGATCAATATCAGCCCCAGCATTTT. Combining the CDR3 with reference TRBV5-1 and TRBJ1-5 gives the whole variable domain KAGVTQTPRYLIKTRGQQVTLSCSPISGHRSVSWYQQTPGQGLQFLFEYFSETQRNKGNFPGRFSGRQFSNSRSEMNVSTLELGDSALYLCASSGGDQYQPQHFGDGTRLSIL.

V and J are TRBV5-4 and TRBJ2-4; the D is unclear. The CDR3 length is 15 residues. V was pared by 0 bases and J by 2 bases, with 9 bases between. Germline CDR1 SGHNT, CDR2 YYREEE (reference sequence). As DNA, the CDR3 is TGTGCCAGCAGCTTGGGGGGTTTTCCCAAAAACATTCAGTACTTC. Encoded protein: CASSLGGFPKNIQYF. Full variable domain (outside the CDR3, taken from reference TRBV5-4 and TRBJ2-4): ETGVTQSPTHLIKTRGQQVTLRCSSQSGHNTVSWYQQALGQGPQFIFQYYREEENGRGNFPPRFSGLQFPNYSSELNVNALELDDSALYLCASSLGGFPKNIQYFGAGTRLSVL.

V gene TRBV12-3 or TRBV12-4 combines with J gene TRBJ2-1; D is unresolved. Trimming left V 4 bases short and J 8 bases short, with 9 bases between. The CDR3 runs 12 residues. CDR3 in amino acids: CASSSLPHEQFF. DNA for the CDR3: TGTGCCAGCAGTTCGCTCCCCCATGAGCAGTTCTTC.

The chain employs TRBV18 and TRBJ1-1, with 7 bases that match TRBD1. The CDR3 runs 14 residues. The V and J ends lost 4 bases and 2 bases, in that order; junction bases with no gene match: 4. Looked up from germline, CDR1 is KGHSH and CDR2 is LQKENI. CDR3 in amino acids: CASSRQGINTEAFF. The CDR3 DNA sequence: TGTGCCAGCTCACGACAGGGCATCAACACTGAAGCTTTCTTT.

The V and J genes are TRBV12-5 and TRBJ2-5; tentatively, D is TRBD2 (6 bases). From germline, CDR1 is LGHNT and CDR2 FRNRAP. The V end was cut by 9 bases, the J end by 5 bases, with 16 bases between. The CDR3 sequence is 13 residues long. The CDR3 loop is CASTRGNQETQYF. The CDR3 nucleotides are TGTGCTAGCACCCGGGGGAATCAGGAGACCCAGTACTTC.